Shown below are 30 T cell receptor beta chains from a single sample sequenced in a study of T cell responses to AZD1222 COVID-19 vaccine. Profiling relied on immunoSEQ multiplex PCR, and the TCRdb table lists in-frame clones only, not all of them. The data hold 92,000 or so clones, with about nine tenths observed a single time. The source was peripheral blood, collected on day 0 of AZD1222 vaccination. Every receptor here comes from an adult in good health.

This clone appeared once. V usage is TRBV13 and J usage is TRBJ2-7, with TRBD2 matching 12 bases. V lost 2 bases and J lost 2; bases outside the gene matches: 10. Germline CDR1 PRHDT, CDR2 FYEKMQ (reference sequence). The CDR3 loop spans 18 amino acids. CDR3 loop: CASSLYRERLAGAYEQYF. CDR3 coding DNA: TGTGCCAGCAGCTTATATAGGGAACGACTAGCGGGGGCCTACGAGCAGTACTTC.

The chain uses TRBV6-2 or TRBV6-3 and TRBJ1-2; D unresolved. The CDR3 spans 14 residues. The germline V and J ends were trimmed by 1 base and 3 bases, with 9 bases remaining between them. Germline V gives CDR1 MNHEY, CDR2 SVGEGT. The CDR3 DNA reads TGTGCCAGCAGTTACTTGCGTCGGTACTATGGCTACACCTTC. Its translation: CASSYLRRYYGYTF.

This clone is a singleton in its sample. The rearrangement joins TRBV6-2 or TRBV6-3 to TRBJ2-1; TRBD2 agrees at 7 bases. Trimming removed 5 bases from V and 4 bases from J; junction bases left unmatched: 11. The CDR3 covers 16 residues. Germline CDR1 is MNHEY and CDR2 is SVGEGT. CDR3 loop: CASSPGGTLKYNEQFF. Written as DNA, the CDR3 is TGTGCCAGCAGTCCCGGGGGGACTCTCAAATACAATGAGCAGTTCTTC.

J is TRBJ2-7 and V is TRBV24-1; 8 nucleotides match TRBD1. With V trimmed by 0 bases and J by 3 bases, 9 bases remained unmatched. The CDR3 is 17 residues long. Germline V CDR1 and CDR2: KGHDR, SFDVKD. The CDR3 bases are TGTGCCACCAGTGATTTGATCGACAGGGGAACTTACTACGAGCAGTACTTC. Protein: CATSDLIDRGTYYEQYF.

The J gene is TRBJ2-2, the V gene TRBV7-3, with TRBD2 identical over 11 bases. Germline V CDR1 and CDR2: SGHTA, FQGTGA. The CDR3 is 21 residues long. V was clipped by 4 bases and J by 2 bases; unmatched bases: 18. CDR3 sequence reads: CASSSDLLLKLAGENTGELFF. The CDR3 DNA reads TGTGCCAGCAGCTCCGACCTCCTACTGAAACTAGCGGGGGAAAACACCGGGGAGCTGTTTTTT.

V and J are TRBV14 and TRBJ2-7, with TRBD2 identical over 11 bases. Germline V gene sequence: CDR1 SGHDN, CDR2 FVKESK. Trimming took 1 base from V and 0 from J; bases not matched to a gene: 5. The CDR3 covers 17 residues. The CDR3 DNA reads TGTGCCAGCAGCCAAGTTTTGGGACTAGCGGCCTCCTACGAGCAGTACTTC. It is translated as CASSQVLGLAASYEQYF. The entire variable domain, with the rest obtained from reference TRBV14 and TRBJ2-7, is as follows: EAGVTQFPSHSVIEKGQTVTLRCDPISGHDNLYWYRRVMGKEIKFLLHFVKESKQDESGMPNNRFLAERTGGTYSTLKVQPAELEDSGVYFCASSQVLGLAASYEQYFGPGTRLTVT.

The CDR3 region is CAGGTSGQPQHF. For the CDR3, the DNA is TGTGCCGGCGGGACCTCAGGGCAGCCCCAGCATTTT. J is TRBJ1-5 and V is TRBV6-5; D possibly corresponds to TRBD1 (5 bases). Deletions cut 11 bases from V and 7 bases from J, with 15 bases between. The CDR3 has 12 amino acids. Germline CDR1 reads MNHEY; CDR2 reads SVGAGI.

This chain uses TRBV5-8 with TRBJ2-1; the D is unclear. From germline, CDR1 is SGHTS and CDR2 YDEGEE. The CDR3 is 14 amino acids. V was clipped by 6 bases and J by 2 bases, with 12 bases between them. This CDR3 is CASIPRWPYNEQFF. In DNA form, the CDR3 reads TGTGCCAGCATCCCGCGGTGGCCCTACAATGAGCAGTTCTTC. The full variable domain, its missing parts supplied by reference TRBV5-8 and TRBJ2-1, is EAGVTQSPTHLIKTRGQQATLRCSPISGHTSVYWYQQALGLGLQFLLWYDEGEERNRGNFPPRFSGRQFPNYSSELNVNALELEDSALYLCASIPRWPYNEQFFGPGTRLTVL.

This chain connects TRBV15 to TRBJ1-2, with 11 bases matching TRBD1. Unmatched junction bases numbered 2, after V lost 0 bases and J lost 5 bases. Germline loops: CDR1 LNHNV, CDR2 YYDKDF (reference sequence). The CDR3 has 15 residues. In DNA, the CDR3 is TGTGCCACCAGCAGAGACGGGACAGGGGGATATGGCTACACCTTC. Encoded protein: CATSRDGTGGYGYTF.

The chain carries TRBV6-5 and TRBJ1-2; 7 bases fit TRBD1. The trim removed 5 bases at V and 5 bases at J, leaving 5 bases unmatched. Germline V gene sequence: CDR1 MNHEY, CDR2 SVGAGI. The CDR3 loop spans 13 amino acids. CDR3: CASSNTQGYGYTF. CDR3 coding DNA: TGTGCCAGCAGTAACACACAGGGGTATGGCTACACCTTC.

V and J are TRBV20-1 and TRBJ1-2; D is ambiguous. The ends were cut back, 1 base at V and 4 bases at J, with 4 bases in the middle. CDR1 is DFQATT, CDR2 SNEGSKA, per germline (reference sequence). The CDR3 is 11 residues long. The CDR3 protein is CSARAVYGYTF. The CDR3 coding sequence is TGCAGTGCTAGAGCAGTCTATGGCTACACCTTC.

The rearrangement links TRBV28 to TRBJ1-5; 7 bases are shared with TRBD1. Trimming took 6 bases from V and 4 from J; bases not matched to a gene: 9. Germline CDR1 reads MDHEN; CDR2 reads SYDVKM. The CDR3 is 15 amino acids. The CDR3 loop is CASSGGTAGNQPQHF. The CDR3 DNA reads TGTGCCAGCAGCGGTGGGACAGCGGGAAATCAGCCCCAGCATTTT.

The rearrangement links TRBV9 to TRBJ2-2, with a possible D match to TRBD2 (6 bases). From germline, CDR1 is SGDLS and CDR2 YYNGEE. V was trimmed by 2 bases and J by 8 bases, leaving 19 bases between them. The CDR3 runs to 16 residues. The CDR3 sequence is CASSVYGTPRSGELFF. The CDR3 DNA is TGTGCCAGCAGCGTGTACGGGACTCCAAGATCGGGGGAGCTGTTTTTT.

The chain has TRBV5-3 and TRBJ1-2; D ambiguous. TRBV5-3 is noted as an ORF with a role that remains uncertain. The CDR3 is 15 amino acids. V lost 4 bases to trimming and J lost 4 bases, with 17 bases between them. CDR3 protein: CARSPHFNLTYGYTF. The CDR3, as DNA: TGTGCCAGAAGCCCTCACTTCAACCTCACCTATGGCTACACCTTC.

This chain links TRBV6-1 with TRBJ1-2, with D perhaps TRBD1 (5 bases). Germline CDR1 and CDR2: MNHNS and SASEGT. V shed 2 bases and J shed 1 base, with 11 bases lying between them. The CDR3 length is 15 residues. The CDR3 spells CASSEKDRVNYGYTF. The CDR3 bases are TGTGCCAGCAGTGAAAAAGACAGAGTTAACTATGGCTACACCTTC.

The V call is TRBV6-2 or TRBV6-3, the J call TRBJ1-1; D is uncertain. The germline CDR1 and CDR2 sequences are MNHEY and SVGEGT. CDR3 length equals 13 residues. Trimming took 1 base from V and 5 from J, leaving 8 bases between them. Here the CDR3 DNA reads TGTGCCAGCAGTTACTTCTTGGGGACTGAAGCTTTCTTT. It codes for CASSYFLGTEAFF.

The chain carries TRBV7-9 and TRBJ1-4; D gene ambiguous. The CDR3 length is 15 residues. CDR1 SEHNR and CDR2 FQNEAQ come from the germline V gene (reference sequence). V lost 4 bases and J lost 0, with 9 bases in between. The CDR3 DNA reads TGTGCCAGCAGCTCAATAGGGACAACTAATGAAAAACTGTTTTTT. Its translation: CASSSIGTTNEKLFF.

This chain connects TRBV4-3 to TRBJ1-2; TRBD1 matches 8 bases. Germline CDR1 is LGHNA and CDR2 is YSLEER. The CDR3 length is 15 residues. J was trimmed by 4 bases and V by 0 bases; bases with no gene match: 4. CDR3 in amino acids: CASSQDPDRGYGYTF. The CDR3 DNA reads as TGCGCCAGCAGCCAAGATCCTGACAGGGGCTATGGCTACACCTTC.

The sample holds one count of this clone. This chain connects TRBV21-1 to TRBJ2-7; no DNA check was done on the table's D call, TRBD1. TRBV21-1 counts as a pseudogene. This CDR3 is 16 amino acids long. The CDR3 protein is CASSSGGGQGYYEQYF. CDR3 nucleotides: TGTGCCAGCAGCTCGGGCGGCGGACAGGGGTACTACGAGCAGTACTTC.

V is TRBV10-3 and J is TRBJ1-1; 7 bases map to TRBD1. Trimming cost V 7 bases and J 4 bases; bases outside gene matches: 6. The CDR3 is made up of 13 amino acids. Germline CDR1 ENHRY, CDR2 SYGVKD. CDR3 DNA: TGTGCCATCAAGGGGGACAGTGGCACTGAAGCTTTCTTT. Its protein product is CAIKGDSGTEAFF.

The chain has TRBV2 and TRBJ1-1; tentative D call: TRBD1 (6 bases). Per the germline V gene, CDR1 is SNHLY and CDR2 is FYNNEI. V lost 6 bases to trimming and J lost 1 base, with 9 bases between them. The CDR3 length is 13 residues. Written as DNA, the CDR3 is TGTGCCAGCAGCCCGACAGGGAACACTGAAGCTTTCTTT. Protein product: CASSPTGNTEAFF.

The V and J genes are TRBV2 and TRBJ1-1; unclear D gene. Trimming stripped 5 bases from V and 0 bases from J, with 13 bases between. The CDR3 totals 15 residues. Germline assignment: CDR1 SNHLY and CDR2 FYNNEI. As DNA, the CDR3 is TGTGCCAGCAGTAGCAGACAACTTTTGAACACTGAAGCTTTCTTT. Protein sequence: CASSSRQLLNTEAFF.

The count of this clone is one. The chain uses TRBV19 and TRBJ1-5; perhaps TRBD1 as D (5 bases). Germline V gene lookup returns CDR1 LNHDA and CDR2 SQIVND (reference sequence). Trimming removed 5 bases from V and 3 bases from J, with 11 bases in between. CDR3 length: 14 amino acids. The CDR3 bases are TGTGCCAGTAGTCCCGACAGTTACAATCAGCCCCAGCATTTT. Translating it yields CASSPDSYNQPQHF.

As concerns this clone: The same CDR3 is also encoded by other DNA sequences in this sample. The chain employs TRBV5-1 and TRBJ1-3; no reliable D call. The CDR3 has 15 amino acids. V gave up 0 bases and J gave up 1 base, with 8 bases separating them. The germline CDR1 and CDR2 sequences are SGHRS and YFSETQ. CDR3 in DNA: TGCGCCAGCAGCTTGGGGTCAGGATCTGGAAACACCATATATTTT. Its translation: CASSLGSGSGNTIYF.

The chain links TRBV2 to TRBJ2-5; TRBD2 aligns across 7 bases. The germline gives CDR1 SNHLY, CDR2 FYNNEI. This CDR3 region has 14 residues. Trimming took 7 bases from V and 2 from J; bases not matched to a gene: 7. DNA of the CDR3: TGTGCCAGCATTGGACTAGACACTCAAGAGACCCAGTACTTC. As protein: CASIGLDTQETQYF.

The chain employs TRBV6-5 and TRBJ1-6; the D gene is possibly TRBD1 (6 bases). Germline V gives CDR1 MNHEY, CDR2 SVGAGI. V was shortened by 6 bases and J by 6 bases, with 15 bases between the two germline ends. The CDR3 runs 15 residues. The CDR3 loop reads CASRSRTGSNSPLHF. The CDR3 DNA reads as TGTGCCAGCAGGTCGAGAACAGGGTCTAATTCACCCCTCCACTTT.

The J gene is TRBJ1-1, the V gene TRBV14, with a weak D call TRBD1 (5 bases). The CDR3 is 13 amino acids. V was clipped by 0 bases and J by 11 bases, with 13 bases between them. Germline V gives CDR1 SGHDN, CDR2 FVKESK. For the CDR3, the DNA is TGTGCCAGCAGCCAAGAGATGAAACAGGCGGCTTTCTTT. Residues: CASSQEMKQAAFF.

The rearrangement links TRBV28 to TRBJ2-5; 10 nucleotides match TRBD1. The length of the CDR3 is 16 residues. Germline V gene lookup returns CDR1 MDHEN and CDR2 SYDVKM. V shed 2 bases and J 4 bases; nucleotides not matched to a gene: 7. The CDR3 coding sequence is TGTGCCAGCAGTTTAGAAAGGACAGGGGGAACAGAGACCCAGTACTTC. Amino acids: CASSLERTGGTETQYF. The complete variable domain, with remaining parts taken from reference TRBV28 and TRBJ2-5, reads DVKVTQSSRYLVKRTGEKVFLECVQDMDHENMFWYRQDPGLGLRLIYFSYDVKMKEKGDIPEGYSVSREKKERFSLILESASTNQTSMYLCASSLERTGGTETQYFGPGTRLLVL.

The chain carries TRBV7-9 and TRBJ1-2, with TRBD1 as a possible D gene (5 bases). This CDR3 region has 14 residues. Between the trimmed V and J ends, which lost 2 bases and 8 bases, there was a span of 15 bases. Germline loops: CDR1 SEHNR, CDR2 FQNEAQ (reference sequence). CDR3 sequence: CASSLNFGQGGYTF. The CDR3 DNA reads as TGTGCCAGCAGCTTAAATTTCGGACAAGGAGGCTACACCTTC.

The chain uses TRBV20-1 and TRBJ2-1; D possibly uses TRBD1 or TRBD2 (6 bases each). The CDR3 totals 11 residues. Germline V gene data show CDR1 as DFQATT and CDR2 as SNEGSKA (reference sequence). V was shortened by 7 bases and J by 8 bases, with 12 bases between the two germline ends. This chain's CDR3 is CSVYGGDEQFF. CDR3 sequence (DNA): TGCAGTGTATACGGGGGCGATGAGCAGTTCTTC.